The rows below give T cell receptor beta chains drawn from one sample of a study of T cells after yellow fever vaccination. TCRdb reprocessed the 5' RACE reads via MiXCR and lists one record per CDR3 protein. The table lists 150,000 or so distinct CDR3 sequences, approximately 6.6% of them singletons. The input for sequencing was CD4+ T cells sorted from PBMCs, taken 10 days after the yellow fever booster vaccination. The receptors were gathered from a man younger than 45 who received the YFV17D yellow fever vaccine. Both conserved end residues are part of each CDR3. Each record gives: V gene, J gene, clone size, D gene, CDR3 protein, CDR3 DNA. D genes are given only for firm matches. Size values are once, few and many counts, or a class for expanded clones, and some rows have none.

TRBV7-9	TRBJ2-2	many	-	CASSSLYTGELFF	TGTGCCAGCAGCTCCCTTTACACCGGGGAGCTGTTTTTT
TRBV19	TRBJ2-1	few	-	CASSIRPNNEQFF	TGTGCCAGTAGTATAAGACCTAACAATGAGCAGTTCTTC
TRBV6-1	TRBJ2-5	many	-	CATQVGGEETQYF	TGTGCCACCCAAGTGGGGGGCGAGGAGACCCAGTACTTC
TRBV7-8	TRBJ1-6	-	TRBD1	CASSSLPGQTNSPLHF	TGTGCCAGCAGCTCGCTTCCGGGACAGACCAATTCACCCCTCCACTTT
TRBV12-3/TRBV12-4	TRBJ1-2	many	-	CASSFNGFGYTF	TGTGCCAGCAGTTTTAACGGGTTTGGCTACACCTTC
TRBV12-3/TRBV12-4	TRBJ2-2	many	-	CASSPHNTGELFF	TGTGCCAGCAGCCCACACAACACCGGGGAGCTGTTTTTT
TRBV5-1	TRBJ2-2	many	-	CASSLASGNTGELFF	TGCGCCAGCAGCTTGGCCTCAGGGAACACCGGGGAGCTGTTTTTT
TRBV7-6	TRBJ2-2	many	-	CASSRLAAVNTGELFF	TGTGCCAGCAGCAGATTAGCGGCCGTCAACACCGGGGAGCTGTTTTTT
TRBV12-3/TRBV12-4	TRBJ2-5	-	-	CASSFGTRETQYF	TGTGCCAGCAGTTTTGGAACGAGGGAGACCCAGTACTTC
TRBV5-1	TRBJ2-1	many	TRBD2	CASSPTGTSGSAEQFF	TGCGCCAGCAGCCCAACCGGGACTAGCGGGAGTGCTGAGCAGTTCTTC
TRBV10-2	TRBJ2-2	many	-	CASSAAVANTGELFF	TGCGCCAGCAGTGCTGCGGTCGCGAACACCGGGGAGCTGTTTTTT
TRBV7-9	TRBJ2-3	many	TRBD2	CASMGLAGRTDTQYF	TGTGCCAGCATGGGACTAGCGGGACGCACAGATACGCAGTATTTT
TRBV20-1	TRBJ2-1	-	-	CSASPGNAGRSYNEQFF	TGCAGTGCTAGCCCCGGAAACGCGGGGCGATCCTACAATGAGCAGTTCTTC
TRBV10-3	TRBJ2-1	many	TRBD1	CASSRQGKPNEQFF	TGTGCCTCCTCGCGACAGGGAAAGCCGAATGAGCAGTTCTTC
TRBV7-6	TRBJ2-2	many	-	CASSLTAGNTGELFF	TGTGCCAGCAGCTTAACCGCGGGGAACACCGGGGAGCTGTTTTTT
TRBV18	TRBJ2-3	many	TRBD2	CASSPSLAGGIDTQYF	TGTGCCAGCTCACCTTCACTAGCGGGAGGAATAGATACGCAGTATTTT
TRBV18	TRBJ2-1	-	TRBD2	CASSPGASGARGEQFF	TGTGCCAGCTCACCAGGAGCTAGCGGGGCGAGGGGTGAGCAGTTCTTC
TRBV6-5	TRBJ2-2	many	-	CASSSQGRNTGELFF	TGTGCCAGCAGTTCACAGGGTCGGAACACCGGGGAGCTGTTTTTT
TRBV6-2/TRBV6-3	TRBJ2-1	few	TRBD1	CASSSGGRQGGNNEQFF	TGTGCCAGCAGCTCGGGGGGAAGACAGGGGGGGAACAATGAGCAGTTCTTC
TRBV5-4	TRBJ2-7	many	TRBD2	CASSPDPGGGYEQYF	TGTGCCAGCAGCCCTGATCCGGGCGGGGGCTACGAGCAGTACTTC
TRBV29-1	TRBJ2-1	many	TRBD2	CSVTGTSAYNEQFF	TGCAGTGTGACGGGGACTAGCGCGTACAATGAGCAGTTCTTC
TRBV20-1	TRBJ2-1	many	TRBD1	CSAPGQNTRRNEQFF	TGCAGTGCCCCGGGACAGAATACCCGAAGGAATGAGCAGTTCTTC
TRBV5-1	TRBJ1-2	few	-	CASSLATQYYGYTF	TGCGCCAGCAGCTTGGCCACGCAGTACTATGGCTACACCTTC
TRBV27	TRBJ2-6	-	-	CASSTSSGANVLTF	TGTGCCAGCAGTACGAGCTCTGGGGCCAACGTCCTGACTTTC
TRBV9	TRBJ2-5	many	-	CASSERGGGETQYF	TGTGCCAGCAGCGAACGAGGGGGAGGCGAGACCCAGTACTTC
TRBV7-2	TRBJ2-5	-	TRBD2	CASSARLAGGGRTQYF	TGTGCCAGCAGCGCCCGACTAGCGGGAGGCGGGAGGACCCAGTACTTC
TRBV3-1	TRBJ2-4	many	TRBD2	CASSQLAVAKNIQYF	TGTGCCAGCAGCCAACTAGCGGTTGCCAAAAACATTCAGTACTTC
TRBV4-3	TRBJ2-3	many	TRBD1	CASSDRFAGTGRSDTQYF	TGCGCCAGCAGCGACCGGTTCGCCGGGACAGGGCGGAGTGATACGCAGTATTTT
TRBV5-6	TRBJ1-1	many	-	CASSLSTEAFF	TGTGCCAGCAGCTTGTCCACTGAAGCTTTCTTT
TRBV7-3	TRBJ2-1	few	-	CASSLTGRGEQFF	TGTGCCAGCAGCTTAACGGGTCGAGGTGAGCAGTTCTTC
TRBV6-1	TRBJ2-3	-	TRBD1	CASSRSGQGPDTQYF	TGTGCCAGCTCCCGGTCGGGACAGGGCCCAGATACGCAGTATTTT
TRBV10-3	TRBJ2-6	many	-	CAISESDSNSGANVLTF	TGTGCCATCAGTGAGTCAGACAGCAACTCTGGGGCCAACGTCCTGACTTTC
TRBV9	TRBJ2-5	many	TRBD2	CASSVRSSGRVETQYF	TGTGCCAGCAGCGTACGGAGTAGCGGGAGGGTCGAGACCCAGTACTTC
TRBV6-1	TRBJ2-7	many	TRBD2	CASRIAGGYEQYF	TGTGCCAGCAGAATAGCGGGAGGGTACGAGCAGTACTTC
TRBV29-1	TRBJ2-5	many	TRBD2	CSVSTSGETQYF	TGCAGCGTTTCGACTAGCGGGGAGACCCAGTACTTC
TRBV27	TRBJ2-1	many	TRBD2	CASSFSLAGYNEQFF	TGTGCCAGCAGTTTCTCTCTAGCGGGCTACAATGAGCAGTTCTTC
TRBV6-2/TRBV6-3	TRBJ2-7	few	TRBD2	CASTNPGTSGYEQYF	TGTGCCAGCACCAATCCCGGGACTAGCGGCTACGAGCAGTACTTC